This T cell receptor beta chain was identified during a study of blood T cell repertoires in COVID-19 (dated by TCRdb to 2018 to 2021). Regarding the study in general: The collaborator samples originated in the United States, Italy and Spain and spanned the acute and convalescent phases of COVID-19. The prospective study material was composed of cDNA or gDNA derived from T cells, B-cell-depleted T cells, or PBMCs. The dataset comprised deeply sampled blood TCRbeta repertoires from subjects exposed to, actively infected with, or recovered from COVID-19. The repertoires were released in a freely available public database meant as a resource for research on the immune response to SARS-CoV-2. The samples were drawn from the first 160 participants of the ongoing ImmuneRACE study and from some 1,300 subjects provided by 6 global collaborators. The sample metadata nearly always contained a de-identified subject ID, COVID-19 status, age in years and sex. Where HLA class I and class II types were available, the types were taken from metadata supplied by the sample provider, not from assay-based typing. Overall study results and their limits: The amount of clinical and demographic metadata varied by source and participant and was provided uncurated.

CDR1 and CDR2 (ENHRY, SYGVKD) derive from the germline V gene. V sheds 6 bases and J sheds 7 bases, leaving 13 bases between their ends. The CDR3 goes from the cysteine to the phenylalanine over 14 residues. The read is trimmed to its CDR3 DNA, 42 bases read in frame from base 1. The immunoSEQ Assay, a bias-controlled multiplex PCR, was used to amplify TCRbeta CDR3 regions from genomic DNA. The study's processing was this. Nucleated cell counts per sample were estimated from amplification of reference gene primers within the assay. To quantify the absolute abundance of each unique TCRbeta CDR3 rearrangement, sequence reads were collapsed and filtered. For each sample, productive Simpson clonality was calculated by taking the square root of Simpson's diversity index across productive rearrangements. TCRdb stores this immuneACCESS table with in-frame sequences only. Part of the clones is absent; in the studies checked, under half of the shortfall reflects unresolved V genes, and no reason is known for the rest. D and trimming come from the DNA, and the V and J calls and clone size come from that table. For this sample there are just under 85,000 clones; approximately 83% appear just once. The ten largest make up roughly 32% of the sample.

Each collaborating institution followed its own protocols to collect whole blood in K2EDTA tubes. For TCRbeta analysis, collaborators shipped samples as frozen whole blood, isolated PBMCs, or DNA extracted from either of those sample types. About this clone: Its target antigen remains unknown. Base qualities are not at hand, and no much larger clone is one base apart.

Sequencing input: peripheral blood. The receptor comes from a woman older than 75 with acute or convalescent COVID-19. The V gene is TRBV10-3 and the J gene is TRBJ1-6, with a weak D call of TRBD1 (6 bases match). The CDR3 protein: CAIRGRGENSPLHF. In nucleotide form, the sequence is TGTGCCATCAGGGGCAGGGGAGAGAATTCACCCCTCCACTTT.